A selection of T cell receptor beta chains follows, all from one sample in a study of vaccination effects on CD4 cells after COVID-19. Here immunoSEQ multiplex PCR was the method, and the copy in TCRdb shows in-frame clones only, minus some. The sample consists of 32,000 or so clones, around 63% of them appearing once. No cognate antigen is known for these TCRs. This specimen consisted of CD4+ T cells from PBMCs cultured without peptide, obtained before COVID-19 vaccination. The receptors were gathered from a human donor who received a COVID-19 vaccine. Each CDR3 is given with its conserved first and last residue. The order of the fields is V gene, clone size, D gene, J gene, CDR3 protein, CDR3 DNA. The D gene is left open where the match is weak. For some rows the clone size is stated as once, few or many, or as a class when expanded; others skip it.

>TRBV6-1|once|TRBD1|TRBJ1-1
CASSETRGRDIRTEAFF
TGTGCCAGCAGTGAAACCAGGGGGAGGGATATACGGACTGAAGCTTTCTTT
>TRBV6-5|NA|TRBD1|TRBJ1-1
CASRVTGGVTEAFF
TGTGCCAGCAGAGTGACAGGGGGCGTCACTGAAGCTTTCTTT
>TRBV3-1/TRBV3-2|few|TRBD1|TRBJ2-3
CASSLGQGRTDTQYF
TGTGCCAGCAGCCTCGGACAGGGGAGAACAGATACGCAGTATTTT
>TRBV19|NA|TRBD2|TRBJ2-5
CASSVGGVAKTQYF
TGTGCCAGTAGTGTGGGAGGGGTTGCGAAGACCCAGTACTTC
>TRBV10-3|once|TRBD1|TRBJ1-1
CAIRDMDRASTEAFF
TGTGCCATCAGGGACATGGACAGGGCAAGTACTGAAGCTTTCTTT
>TRBV2|NA|NA|TRBJ2-1
CASSGDNEQFF
TGTGCCAGCTCAGGTGACAATGAGCAGTTCTTC
>TRBV15|NA|NA|TRBJ1-1
CATSRAFQGEAFF
TGTGCCACCAGCAGAGCGTTCCAGGGGGAAGCTTTCTTT
>TRBV27|few|TRBD1|TRBJ2-7
CASSLGRTGEKMYEQYF
TGTGCCAGCAGTTTGGGCCGGACAGGGGAAAAAATGTACGAGCAGTACTTC
>TRBV6-2/TRBV6-3|once|TRBD2|TRBJ2-7
CASSPRTSGRPTGYEQYF
TGTGCCAGCAGCCCGCGGACTAGCGGGAGGCCCACCGGGTACGAGCAGTACTTC
>TRBV10-3|NA|NA|TRBJ2-7
CAISAGTAPEQYF
TGTGCCATCAGTGCCGGGACCGCACCCGAGCAGTACTTC
>TRBV6-5|NA|NA|TRBJ2-2
CASRGRGELFF
TGTGCCAGCCGAGGGCGCGGGGAGCTGTTTTTT
>TRBV27|few|TRBD1|TRBJ2-1
CASTRTGSSLGYNEQFF
TGTGCCAGCACTCGGACAGGGTCGTCCCTCGGGTACAATGAGCAGTTCTTC
>TRBV7-9|NA|NA|TRBJ1-2
CASSLGIAGAYGYTF
TGTGCCAGCAGCTTAGGGATTGCAGGGGCCTATGGCTACACCTTC
>TRBV6-5|NA|NA|TRBJ2-3
CASKIGFLTDTQYF
TGTGCCAGCAAGATCGGATTCCTCACAGATACGCAGTATTTT
>TRBV18|once|NA|TRBJ2-1
CASSPRLDNEQFF
TGTGCCAGCTCACCACGCTTAGACAATGAGCAGTTCTTC
>TRBV12-3/TRBV12-4|few|TRBD2|TRBJ2-1
CASITSGGNEQFF
TGTGCCAGCATCACTAGCGGGGGCAATGAGCAGTTCTTC
>TRBV7-2|NA|NA|TRBJ2-1
CASSHRAAYNEQFF
TGTGCCAGCAGCCACCGCGCGGCTTACAATGAGCAGTTCTTC
>TRBV5-8|NA|NA|TRBJ2-4
CASSGNGQTVQYF
TGTGCCAGCAGCGGGAACGGACAGACTGTTCAGTACTTC
>TRBV5-1|NA|NA|TRBJ2-5
CASSWGVGTVQETQYF
TGCGCCAGCAGCTGGGGTGTCGGGACGGTACAAGAGACCCAGTACTTC
>TRBV6-6|NA|NA|TRBJ2-7
CASSGGSYEQYF
TGTGCCAGCAGTGGAGGGAGCTACGAGCAGTACTTC
>TRBV4-1|NA|NA|TRBJ2-7
CASSQDSSGRSYEQYF
TGCGCCAGCAGCCAAGATTCATCGGGACGGAGCTACGAGCAGTACTTC
>TRBV14|NA|TRBD1|TRBJ1-4
CASSQRSLPLSWGQGWKKLFF
TGTGCCAGCAGCCAGAGATCCCTGCCACTCAGCTGGGGACAGGGTTGGAAAAAACTGTTTTTT
>TRBV11-2|few|NA|TRBJ2-2
CASGLGLTGELFF
TGTGCCAGCGGGCTAGGACTCACCGGGGAGCTGTTTTTT
>TRBV18|NA|NA|TRBJ1-2
CASSPDGWEGYTF
TGTGCCAGCTCACCCGACGGCTGGGAGGGCTACACCTTC
>TRBV19|NA|NA|TRBJ2-3
CASSREGRRRTDTQYF
TGTGCCAGTAGTCGCGAGGGACGCCGGAGGACAGATACGCAGTATTTT
>TRBV7-9|NA|NA|TRBJ1-1
CASSLGGVRTEAFF
TGTGCCAGCAGCCTTGGGGGAGTGCGGACTGAAGCTTTCTTT
>TRBV11-2|NA|NA|TRBJ2-3
CASSDVGSRDTQYF
TGTGCCAGCAGCGACGTCGGGTCAAGAGATACGCAGTATTTT
>TRBV4-2|NA|NA|TRBJ1-2
CASSPADGRGGYGYTF
TGTGCCAGCAGCCCCGCCGATGGGAGGGGAGGCTATGGCTACACCTTC
>TRBV6-5|NA|NA|TRBJ1-1
CASSPHRQEAFF
TGTGCCAGCAGCCCCCACCGGCAGGAAGCTTTCTTT
>TRBV6-1|NA|NA|TRBJ2-1
CASDLGGPYNEQFF
TGTGCCAGCGATCTGGGGGGGCCCTACAATGAGCAGTTCTTC
>TRBV5-8|NA|TRBD1|TRBJ2-3
CASSPGQGGPTDTQYF
TGTGCCAGCAGCCCTGGACAGGGGGGTCCCACAGATACGCAGTATTTT
>TRBV19|NA|NA|TRBJ1-1
CASSIDYYGGTEAFF
TGTGCCAGTAGTATAGATTACTACGGAGGCACTGAAGCTTTCTTT
>TRBV20-1|NA|NA|TRBJ1-1
CSASSLKGTEAFF
TGCAGTGCTAGTTCTCTGAAGGGCACTGAAGCTTTCTTT
>TRBV30|NA|NA|TRBJ2-5
CAWSLRRQETQYF
TGTGCCTGGAGCCTCCGGAGGCAAGAGACCCAGTACTTC
>TRBV3-1/TRBV3-2|NA|NA|TRBJ2-1
CASSPETYNEQFF
TGTGCCAGCAGCCCCGAAACCTACAATGAGCAGTTCTTC
>TRBV10-1|NA|TRBD2|TRBJ2-1
CASSESSGSPPYNEQFF
TGCGCCAGCAGTGAGAGTAGCGGGAGTCCCCCCTACAATGAGCAGTTCTTC
>TRBV2|NA|TRBD2|TRBJ2-1
CASSENSGVYNEQFF
TGTGCCAGCAGTGAGAATAGCGGGGTCTACAATGAGCAGTTCTTC
>TRBV9|few|NA|TRBJ1-3
CASSVGTVGNTIYF
TGTGCCAGCAGCGTAGGGACAGTCGGAAACACCATATATTTT
>TRBV24-1|NA|NA|TRBJ2-1
CATSETNYNEQFF
TGTGCCACCAGTGAGACAAACTACAATGAGCAGTTCTTC
>TRBV19|few|TRBD1|TRBJ1-2
CASSTPGQGRANYGYTF
TGTGCCAGTAGTACACCGGGACAGGGGCGAGCTAACTATGGCTACACCTTC
>TRBV2|few|TRBD1|TRBJ1-2
CASRSGTGAGGYTF
TGTGCCAGCAGGTCCGGGACAGGGGCTGGTGGCTACACCTTC
>TRBV10-3|NA|TRBD1|TRBJ2-7
CAISGDGQGKQYF
TGTGCCATCAGTGGGGATGGACAGGGCAAGCAGTACTTC
>TRBV2|NA|TRBD2|TRBJ2-2
CASSGSGSAGELFF
TGTGCCAGCAGTGGTAGCGGGAGCGCCGGGGAGCTGTTTTTT
>TRBV5-1|NA|NA|TRBJ2-3
CASSLAGGGHTDTQYF
TGCGCCAGCAGCTTGGCCGGGGGCGGACACACAGATACGCAGTATTTT
>TRBV3-1/TRBV3-2|NA|TRBD1|TRBJ2-3
CASSGWDRGWEDTQYF
TGTGCCAGCAGCGGATGGGACAGGGGCTGGGAAGATACGCAGTATTTT
>TRBV4-2|few|NA|TRBJ1-4
CASSRKVTGITNEKLFF
TGTGCCAGCAGCCGGAAAGTTACAGGGATCACTAATGAAAAACTGTTTTTT